The rows below give T cell receptor beta chains drawn from one sample of a study of T cells after yellow fever vaccination. In TCRdb, the 5' RACE reads were re-called with MiXCR into one record per CDR3 protein. The sample consists of 450,000 to 600,000 distinct CDR3 sequences, roughly 13% of them appearing once. The input for sequencing was PBMCs, taken on the day of the yellow fever booster vaccination. The receptors derive from a man younger than 40 who received the YFV17D yellow fever vaccine. Both conserved end residues are part of each CDR3. A D gene is named only where the DNA matches it firmly. Where a row states a size, it is once, few, many or the class of an expanded clone; other rows omit it.

clone_size	v_call	d_call	cdr3_length	j_call	cdr3_nt	cdr3_aa
few	TRBV27	TRBD1	15	TRBJ2-4	TGTGCCAGCAGTTTACTGGGACAGGGCAAAAACATTCAGTACTTC	CASSLLGQGKNIQYF
NA	TRBV4-3	NA	17	TRBJ2-5	TGCGCCAGCAGCCAAGGAGTCGAAGCGGATCTTCAAGAGACCCAGTACTTC	CASSQGVEADLQETQYF
few	TRBV20-1	TRBD2	16	TRBJ2-1	TGCAGTGCTAGAGATTTAAGAGGGAGGGCCCGAGATGAGCAGTTCTTC	CSARDLRGRARDEQFF
few	TRBV12-5	NA	16	TRBJ2-7	TGTGCTAGTGCCAACGCCCCCTCCATAGCGGCCTACGAGCAGTACTTC	CASANAPSIAAYEQYF
NA	TRBV15	NA	15	TRBJ2-6	TGTGCCACCAGCAGAGGAGGGCTCTCGGCCAACGTCCTGACTTTC	CATSRGGLSANVLTF
NA	TRBV12-3/TRBV12-4	NA	14	TRBJ1-6	TGTGCCAGCAGTCGGGGGGTGCAAAATTCACCCCTCCACTTT	CASSRGVQNSPLHF
many	TRBV19	NA	14	TRBJ2-3	TGTGCCAGTAGTTGGGTGACTAGAGCAGATACGCAGTATTTT	CASSWVTRADTQYF
NA	TRBV7-2	TRBD2	16	TRBJ2-5	TGTGCCAGCAGCGTCACTAGCGGGAGGGAATTGGAGACCCAGTACTTC	CASSVTSGRELETQYF
NA	TRBV10-2	NA	14	TRBJ2-3	TGCGCCAGCAGTGATCCCATCAGCACAGATACGCAGTATTTT	CASSDPISTDTQYF
few	TRBV27	NA	15	TRBJ2-1	TGTGCCCCGACTTCGGGGGATAGCTCCTACAATGAGCAGTTCTTC	CAPTSGDSSYNEQFF
NA	TRBV6-1	TRBD1	14	TRBJ2-7	TGTGCCAGCAGGGGGGACAGACCACCCTACGAGCAGTACTTC	CASRGDRPPYEQYF
few	TRBV12-3/TRBV12-4	NA	15	TRBJ2-1	TGTGCCAGCAGTTTAGTGGTTGGGGGTTTGAATGAGCAGTTCTTC	CASSLVVGGLNEQFF
few	TRBV24-1	NA	13	TRBJ2-7	TGTGCCACATACCCGGGACACCTCTACGAGCAGTACTTC	CATYPGHLYEQYF
NA	TRBV10-3	NA	15	TRBJ2-1	TGTGCCATAACCCCTGGGGGACGCTTAGGCAATGAGCAGTTCTTC	CAITPGGRLGNEQFF
NA	TRBV27	TRBD1	13	TRBJ2-7	TGTGCCAGCAGTTACGGACAGGGTGGCGAGCAGTACTTC	CASSYGQGGEQYF
many	TRBV6-2/TRBV6-3	NA	15	TRBJ2-3	TGTGCCAGCAGTTACTATGCGGCAACCACAGATACGCAGTATTTT	CASSYYAATTDTQYF
NA	TRBV7-8	TRBD2	16	TRBJ2-7	TGTGCCAGCAGCCCCCGACTAGCGGGAGGGACCTACGAGCAGTACTTC	CASSPRLAGGTYEQYF
NA	TRBV7-2	TRBD2	17	TRBJ2-3	TGTGCCAGCAGCTTAGCGCGGACTAGCGGACTCACAGATACGCAGTATTTT	CASSLARTSGLTDTQYF
many	TRBV6-5	TRBD1	16	TRBJ2-5	TGTGCCAGCAGTTACTACCCCGGACAGGGTGGGGAGACCCAGTACTTC	CASSYYPGQGGETQYF
NA	TRBV29-1	TRBD2	14	TRBJ2-3	TGCAGCGCCATGGGCCTAGCGGAAACAGATACGCAGTATTTT	CSAMGLAETDTQYF
NA	TRBV7-2	NA	15	TRBJ2-3	TGTGCCAGCAGCTTAGTTGCTAGGGTGGGAGATACGCAGTATTTT	CASSLVARVGDTQYF
NA	TRBV19	TRBD2	15	TRBJ2-1	TGTGCCAGTAGTCCGACTAGCGGGAGTTACGGTGAGCAGTTCTTC	CASSPTSGSYGEQFF
NA	TRBV4-1	NA	13	TRBJ2-1	TGCGCCAGCAGCCAAGTAGGTTTCAATGAGCAGTTCTTC	CASSQVGFNEQFF
many	TRBV5-1	NA	14	TRBJ2-5	TGCGCCAGCAGCCAACGGGCCGGCCAAGAGACCCAGTACTTC	CASSQRAGQETQYF
NA	TRBV7-6	NA	17	TRBJ2-7	TGTGCCAGCAGCTCCCTCCCTCCTGGGGGGAGAACCCACGAGCAGTACTTC	CASSSLPPGGRTHEQYF